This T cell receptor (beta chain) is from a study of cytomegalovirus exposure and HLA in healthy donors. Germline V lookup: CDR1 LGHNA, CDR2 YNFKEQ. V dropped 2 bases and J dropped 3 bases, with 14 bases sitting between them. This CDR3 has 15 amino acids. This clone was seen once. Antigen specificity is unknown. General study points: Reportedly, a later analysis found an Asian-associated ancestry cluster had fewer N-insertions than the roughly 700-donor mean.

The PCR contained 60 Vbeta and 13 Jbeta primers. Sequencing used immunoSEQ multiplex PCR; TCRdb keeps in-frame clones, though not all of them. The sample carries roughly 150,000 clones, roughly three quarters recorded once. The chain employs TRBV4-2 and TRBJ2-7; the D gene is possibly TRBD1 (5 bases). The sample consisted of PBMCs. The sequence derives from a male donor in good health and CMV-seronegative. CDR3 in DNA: TGTGCCAGCAGCCAAAGTGTCCAGGACAACTACGAGCAGTACTTC. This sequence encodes CASSQSVQDNYEQYF.